This T cell receptor (beta chain) came from a study of pediatric ulcerative colitis. General study results and limits: In rectum, acute severe colitis had expanded clones and less diversity. Total lymphocyte DNA, not sorted subsets, was the template.

Assay: immunoSEQ multiplex PCR; the TCRdb copy retains only in-frame clones and omits some. The repertoire holds 50,000 to 65,000 clones, with about 86% as singletons. Germline V gene lookup returns CDR1 SGDLS and CDR2 YYNGEE. This CDR3 region has 16 residues. V shed 5 bases, J shed 1 base, and the junction held 9 bases outside the gene matches. Colonoscopy and blood draw happened at the same time. About this clone: No antigen is known for it.

The receptor's source is a boy aged 5-17 years with severe ulcerative colitis. The chain has TRBV9 and TRBJ2-5, with TRBD2 matching over 9 bases. The specimen sequenced was blood. CDR3 nucleotide sequence: TGTGCCAGCAGATTAGCGGGAGAGGCCATCCAAGAGACCCAGTACTTC. This encodes CASRLAGEAIQETQYF.